This T cell receptor beta chain was identified in a study of cytomegalovirus exposure and HLA in healthy donors. 13 Jbeta primers and 60 Vbeta primers were used for the PCR. Produced via immunoSEQ multiplex PCR; TCRdb's table is partial and in-frame only. Seen here are about 150,000 clones, approximately 80% observed once, and the top ten hold around 13%. The origin of this receptor is a man younger than 45 in good health and CMV-seropositive. Sample: PBMCs.

CDR3 region: CASSYSIRGNTEAFF. The CDR3 nucleotides read TGTGCCAGCAGTTACTCGATCAGGGGGAACACTGAAGCTTTCTTT. V and J are TRBV6-5 and TRBJ1-1; D may be TRBD1 (6 bases). Germline values: CDR1 MNHEY, CDR2 SVGAGI. This CDR3 region has 15 residues. Between the trimmed V and J ends, which lost 0 bases and 1 base, there was a span of 9 bases.